This TCR beta chain was observed in a study of spatial heterogeneity in lung cancer. Overall study context: More beta-chain than alpha-chain sequences were consistently detected.

Every cDNA TCR molecule received its own unique molecular identifier. TCRdb passed the 5' RACE reads through MiXCR, listing each CDR3 protein once. The sample holds around 110,000 distinct CDR3 sequences, 10% to 15% seen once. Study-wide results and limits: At tumor resection, ubiquitous expanded TCRs were detected in blood more often than later.

CDR1 and CDR2 from the germline V gene are LGHNA and YNFKEQ. Trimming at V came to 1 base and at J to 5 bases, leaving 2 bases not matched to a gene. The CDR3 covers 15 residues. This clonotype was observed many times. The antigen is undetermined. Time point indicated: blood at routine non-recurrence follow-up after resection. Unsorted whole RNA from tumor, nontumor lung or frozen PBMC underwent sequencing. The chain is built from TRBV4-2 and TRBJ2-1; 10 nucleotides align to TRBD1. The receptor comes from a male donor with early-stage non-small cell lung cancer. Source: PBMCs, taken at follow-up. CDR3 bases: TGTGCCAGCAGCCAAGTGGGACAGGGGAACAATGAGCAGTTCTTC. Its protein product is CASSQVGQGNNEQFF.